This TCR beta chain was identified during a study of blood T cell repertoires in COVID-19. At the level of the study: PBMCs, B-cell-depleted T cells, or T cells were the source of the cDNA or gDNA that made up the material.

Germline loops: CDR1 MRHNA, CDR2 SNTAGT. V was trimmed by 4 bases and J by 8 bases, leaving 18 bases between them. There are 15 residues in the CDR3. Authors' processing steps: The assay estimated nucleated cells by amplifying reference gene primers. TCRdb's copy holds only in-frame clones and misses some; the assay was immunoSEQ multiplex PCR. V and J calls and clone size follow that table, whereas D and trimming were derived from the DNA. Of approximately 57,000 clones in the sample, 87% are singletons; the top ten hold more than 3.5%. Sequencing input: peripheral blood. V is TRBV6-4 and J is TRBJ2-1, with D possibly being TRBD1 (6 bases). The clonotype originates from a man between 45 and 60 years old with acute or convalescent COVID-19. The CDR3 sequence is CASSVGAIGGYEQFF. CDR3 in DNA: TGTGCCAGCAGTGTTGGGGCTATTGGGGGCTATGAGCAGTTCTTC.